A single TCR beta chain is shown here with its context. Its antigen is currently unknown. The entry originates in a study of neoadjuvant anti-PD-1 for oral cavity cancer. Background on the study: Patients without progression received a fourth nivolumab dose around day 43, then surgical resection on days 50-56.

Specified time point: after neoadjuvant nivolumab, at surgical resection. These oral cavity squamous cell carcinomas were HPV-negative and locally advanced. This CDR3 is built from 14 residues. V was shortened by 8 bases and J by 3 bases, with 17 bases between the two germline ends. The germline gives CDR1 MNHNS, CDR2 SASEGT. Profiling relied on immunoSEQ multiplex PCR, and the TCRdb table lists in-frame clones only, not all of them. The profile shows some 70,000 clones, approximately 85% of them singletons. Findings of the study overall: With a few patients per group, TCR findings need larger cohorts.

The sequencing here drew on PBMCs, taken after nivolumab (anti-PD-1) treatment. The receptor was derived from a person aged 40 to 85 with oral cavity squamous cell carcinoma. The gene calls are TRBV6-1 and TRBJ2-7, with unresolved D. The CDR3 DNA sequence: TGTGCCAGCCAAGGACGGCCCATCAACTACGAGCAGTACTTC. Its translation is CASQGRPINYEQYF.